The next 27 T cell receptor beta chains were all read from a single sample in a study of cytomegalovirus exposure and HLA in healthy donors. PCR involved 60 Vbeta and 13 Jbeta primers. TCRdb keeps only in-frame clones here, not all; method: immunoSEQ multiplex PCR. The sample includes fewer than 150,000 clones, 75% to 80% of them seen just once. The sample consisted of PBMCs. The receptor set was obtained from a man between 25 and 39 years old in good health and CMV-seronegative.

The rearrangement uses TRBV18 and TRBJ2-7; 7 positions agree with TRBD1. The CDR3 has 14 residues. The J segment lost 5 bases and the V segment lost 4 bases, leaving 8 bases of the junction unmatched. Germline V gives CDR1 KGHSH, CDR2 LQKENI. In nucleotides, the CDR3 is TGTGCCAGCTCACTTCAGGGGGTCGGCGACGAGCAGTACTTC. Amino acids: CASSLQGVGDEQYF. Full variable domain (outside the CDR3, taken from reference TRBV18 and TRBJ2-7): NAGVMQNPRHLVRRRGQEARLRCSPMKGHSHVYWYRQLPEEGLKFMVYLQKENIIDESGMPKERFSAEFPKEGPSILRIQQVVRGDSAAYFCASSLQGVGDEQYFGPGTRLTVT.

This rearrangement joins TRBV5-1 to TRBJ2-7, with 8 bases lining up with TRBD2. Trimming cost V 4 bases and J 0 bases; bases outside gene matches: 9. CDR1 SGHRS and CDR2 YFSETQ come from the germline V gene. This CDR3 has 16 residues. CDR3 sequence reads: CASSPIIAGSSYEQYF. CDR3 DNA sequence: TGCGCCAGCAGCCCGATAATAGCGGGAAGCTCCTACGAGCAGTACTTC.

The chain combines TRBV19 with TRBJ2-6; TRBD1 might be the D (5 bases). The V gene lost 2 bases and the J gene lost 4 bases, with 18 bases spanning the gap. This CDR3 is 18 amino acids long. Germline V lookup: CDR1 LNHDA, CDR2 SQIVND (reference sequence). DNA for the CDR3: TGTGCCAGTAGTATATTTGCACCAGGGCGGTTCGGGGCCAACGTCCTGACTTTC. It specifies CASSIFAPGRFGANVLTF.

The chain has TRBV30 and TRBJ2-7, with 15 bases aligning to TRBD2. The CDR3 loop spans 19 amino acids. In germline, CDR1 is GTSNPN, CDR2 SVGIG (reference sequence). V lost 2 bases to trimming and J lost 5 bases; unmatched junction nucleotides: 16. The CDR3 here is CAWSPPPGLAGGVSDEQYF. CDR3 DNA: TGTGCCTGGAGTCCCCCCCCGGGACTAGCGGGAGGAGTTTCTGACGAGCAGTACTTC.

This chain uses TRBV6-6 with TRBJ2-3, with TRBD2 matching 9 bases. J lost 0 bases, V lost 4 bases, and 5 bases had no gene match. This CDR3 is built from 16 residues. Germline V gene lookup returns CDR1 MNHNY and CDR2 SVGAGI (reference sequence). The CDR3 region has the DNA TGTGCCAGCAGTTTTTATAGCGGGAGAAGCACAGATACGCAGTATTTT. The encoded protein is CASSFYSGRSTDTQYF.

The chain is built from TRBV5-1 and TRBJ2-5; D might be TRBD2 (6 bases). Trimming removed 4 bases at V and 1 base at J, with 11 bases between. The CDR3 runs 14 residues. Looked up from germline, CDR1 is SGHRS and CDR2 is YFSETQ. The CDR3 protein is CASSSGLFQETQYF. The CDR3 DNA is TGCGCCAGCAGCAGCGGACTATTCCAAGAGACCCAGTACTTC. Supplemented by reference TRBV5-1 and TRBJ2-5, the full variable domain reads KAGVTQTPRYLIKTRGQQVTLSCSPISGHRSVSWYQQTPGQGLQFLFEYFSETQRNKGNFPGRFSGRQFSNSRSEMNVSTLELGDSALYLCASSSGLFQETQYFGPGTRLLVL.

V and J are TRBV2 and TRBJ2-7; 8 nucleotides align to TRBD1. Germline V gives CDR1 SNHLY, CDR2 FYNNEI. The CDR3 extends over 13 amino acids. Germline trimming cut 6 bases from V and 6 bases from J; bases unmatched to any gene: 7. Written as DNA, the CDR3 is TGTGCCAGCAGGACGGACAGGGCTGGCGAGCAGTACTTC. Translating gives CASRTDRAGEQYF.

The chain is built from TRBV7-2 and TRBJ1-5; 8 nucleotides line up with TRBD1. The CDR3 covers 14 residues. Germline CDR1 reads SGHTA; CDR2 reads FQGNSA. The ends lost 4 bases at V and 4 bases at J; junction bases unmatched: 3. The DNA for the CDR3 is TGTGCCAGCAGCTCACAGGGGGGAAATCAGCCCCAGCATTTT. Translation: CASSSQGGNQPQHF.

This clone was counted a single time. The chain couples TRBV5-1 to TRBJ2-5, with 11 bases aligning to TRBD2. This CDR3 is 15 amino acids long. Germline CDR1 and CDR2: SGHRS and YFSETQ. Unmatched junction bases numbered 9, after V lost 4 bases and J lost 7 bases. In DNA form, the CDR3 reads TGCGCCAGCAGCATTGGGACTAGCGGCTGGCGGACCCAGTACTTC. It translates to CASSIGTSGWRTQYF.

This chain uses TRBV6-5 with TRBJ2-7; 8 bases line up with TRBD1. This CDR3 is built from 15 residues. Germline V gene data show CDR1 as MNHEY and CDR2 as SVGAGI. Trimming removed 7 bases from V and 2 bases from J; junction bases left unmatched: 10. CDR3 protein: CASKSRTGQTYEQYF. As DNA, the CDR3 is TGTGCCAGCAAATCTAGGACAGGGCAAACCTACGAGCAGTACTTC.

The rearrangement uses TRBV19 and TRBJ2-7; D perhaps matches TRBD2 (5 bases). Trimming removed 6 bases at V and 0 bases at J, with 9 bases between. Germline V gene sequence: CDR1 LNHDA, CDR2 SQIVND (reference sequence). The CDR3 has 13 residues. Written as DNA, the CDR3 is TGTGCCAGTAGCCGGGGAGTCTCCTACGAGCAGTACTTC. It specifies CASSRGVSYEQYF.

This clone showed up just once. The rearrangement links TRBV14 to TRBJ1-1, with D possibly matching TRBD1 (5 bases). The V gene's germline CDR1 is SGHDN and CDR2 FVKESK. The V gene lost 5 bases and the J gene lost 2 bases, with 15 bases spanning the gap. This CDR3 comprises 15 residues. CDR3 sequence: CASSGGSYDNTEAFF. CDR3 coding DNA: TGTGCCAGCAGCGGGGGGAGTTACGATAACACTGAAGCTTTCTTT.

To note about this clone: At the DNA level, this CDR3 is encoded by other sequences in the same sample as well. J is TRBJ1-1 and V is TRBV6-5; D is uncertain. The germline V and J ends were trimmed by 2 bases and 1 base, with 5 bases remaining between them. Germline CDR1 MNHEY, CDR2 SVGAGI. There are 13 residues in the CDR3. CDR3 in DNA: TGTGCCAGCAGTTACGGCCAGAACACTGAAGCTTTCTTT. It encodes CASSYGQNTEAFF.

This clone has only a few counts. The CDR3 loop is CASSLLVWGGETQYF. The CDR3 DNA is TGTGCCAGCAGCTTACTTGTGTGGGGGGGCGAGACCCAGTACTTC. The chain has TRBV7-9 and TRBJ2-5, with D tentatively TRBD2 (7 bases). CDR1 and CDR2 (germline): SEHNR, FQNEAQ (reference sequence). Trimming cost V 2 bases and J 5 bases, with 15 bases left between them. The CDR3 loop spans 15 amino acids.

The V call is TRBV5-6, the J call TRBJ2-1, with TRBD2 matching 10 bases. This CDR3 spans 15 amino acids. Germline values: CDR1 SGHDT, CDR2 YYEEEE. Trimming took 4 bases from V and 6 from J; bases not matched to a gene: 7. CDR3 in DNA: TGTGCCAGCAGCCAGCCACTAGCGGGATTCAATGAGCAGTTCTTC. This encodes CASSQPLAGFNEQFF.

About this clone itself: The sample holds other DNA sequences that translate to the same CDR3. CDR3 DNA: TGTGCCAGCAGTAGGACTAGCGGCTCCTACGAGCAGTACTTC. Translating gives CASSRTSGSYEQYF. The chain combines TRBV6-5 with TRBJ2-7; 10 positions match TRBD2. This CDR3 region has 14 residues. V shed 5 bases, J shed 0 bases, and the junction held 1 base outside the gene matches. CDR1 and CDR2 from the germline V gene are MNHEY and SVGAGI.

The rearrangement links TRBV7-3 to TRBJ2-3; the match to TRBD1 covers 8 bases. Per germline, CDR1 SGHTA and CDR2 FQGTGA. The length of the CDR3 is 15 residues. J was trimmed by 1 base and V by 5 bases; bases with no gene match: 5. CDR3 sequence reads: CASSLYRGGTDTQYF. CDR3 nucleotide sequence: TGTGCCAGCAGCCTCTACAGGGGGGGCACAGATACGCAGTATTTT.

The chain combines TRBV19 with TRBJ2-1, with 11 positions matching TRBD2. Germline V lookup: CDR1 LNHDA, CDR2 SQIVND (reference sequence). The J segment lost 4 bases and the V segment lost 4 bases, leaving 3 bases of the junction unmatched. The CDR3 extends over 15 amino acids. CDR3 region: CASSTGLADYNEQFF. CDR3 sequence (DNA): TGTGCCAGTAGTACGGGACTAGCGGATTACAATGAGCAGTTCTTC.

V and J are TRBV28 and TRBJ1-5, with D perhaps matching TRBD1 (5 bases). The V end lost 4 bases, the J end lost 7 bases, and 14 bases lay between the germline ends. The CDR3 contains 14 residues. The germline gives CDR1 MDHEN, CDR2 SYDVKM. The CDR3 region is CASSSDMVGQPQHF. CDR3 sequence (DNA): TGTGCCAGCAGTTCGGACATGGTGGGGCAGCCCCAGCATTTT.

The J gene is TRBJ2-1, the V gene TRBV9, with 11 bases fitting TRBD2. This CDR3 contains 17 residues. Germline V lookup: CDR1 SGDLS, CDR2 YYNGEE. The J segment lost 7 bases and the V segment lost 3 bases, leaving 12 bases of the junction unmatched. CDR3 coding DNA: TGTGCCAGCAGCGGTCCACTAGCGGGAGTAGTGTTGAATGAGCAGTTCTTC. Translated: CASSGPLAGVVLNEQFF.

The chain couples TRBV27 to TRBJ2-1; 13 bases are shared with TRBD2. The length of the CDR3 is 16 residues. With V trimmed by 5 bases and J by 6 bases, 7 bases remained unmatched. The germline gives CDR1 MNHEY, CDR2 SMNVEV (reference sequence). Written as DNA, the CDR3 is TGTGCCAGCAGTACCCTACTAGCGGGAGGGATCAATGAGCAGTTCTTC. Translating it yields CASSTLLAGGINEQFF.

This chain links TRBV11-2 with TRBJ2-7; 9 bases agree with TRBD2. V gave up 1 base and J gave up 3 bases; unmatched junction bases: 7. The length of the CDR3 is 16 residues. The germline V gene encodes CDR1 SGHAT and CDR2 FQNNGV. This CDR3 is CASSLVASGIIYEQYF. The CDR3 nucleotides are TGTGCCAGCAGCTTAGTCGCTAGCGGGATAATCTACGAGCAGTACTTC. Variable domain in full (rest from reference TRBV11-2 and TRBJ2-7): EAGVAQSPRYKIIEKRQSVAFWCNPISGHATLYWYQQILGQGPKLLIQFQNNGVVDDSQLPKDRFSAERLKGVDSTLKIQPAKLEDSAVYLCASSLVASGIIYEQYFGPGTRLTVT.

The chain links TRBV7-3 to TRBJ1-2; 12 nucleotides line up with TRBD1. V shed 3 bases, J shed 4 bases, and the junction held 6 bases outside the gene matches. Germline CDR1 reads SGHTA; CDR2 reads FQGTGA. There are 16 residues in the CDR3. Here the CDR3 DNA reads TGTGCCAGCAGCTTGGGACAGGGGGCGCACAGCTATGGCTACACCTTC. Its protein is CASSLGQGAHSYGYTF.

This rearrangement joins TRBV7-9 to TRBJ2-7; 9 bases are shared with TRBD1. The length of the CDR3 is 14 residues. V shed 1 base, J shed 5 bases, and the junction held 3 bases outside the gene matches. CDR1 SEHNR and CDR2 FQNEAQ come from the germline V gene (reference sequence). CDR3 sequence: CASSLDRTGDEQYF. The CDR3 nucleotides are TGTGCCAGCAGCTTAGATCGGACAGGGGACGAGCAGTACTTC. The full variable domain, completed using reference TRBV7-9 and TRBJ2-7, is DTGVSQNPRHKITKRGQNVTFRCDPISEHNRLYWYRQTLGQGPEFLTYFQNEAQLEKSRLLSDRFSAERPKGSFSTLEIQRTEQGDSAMYLCASSLDRTGDEQYFGPGTRLTVT.

This chain uses TRBV27 with TRBJ1-2; D remains unclear. This CDR3 contains 15 residues. Germline V gene sequence: CDR1 MNHEY, CDR2 SMNVEV (reference sequence). Between the trimmed V and J ends, which lost 5 bases and 0 bases, there was a span of 13 bases. The CDR3 sequence is CASSPRDGANYGYTF. The DNA for the CDR3 is TGTGCCAGCAGTCCCCGTGACGGAGCTAACTATGGCTACACCTTC.

The V and J genes are TRBV19 and TRBJ1-5, with 7 nucleotides matching TRBD1. The CDR3 is made up of 17 amino acids. Germline CDR1 is LNHDA and CDR2 is SQIVND (reference sequence). V dropped 6 bases and J dropped 0; count of bases not matched to a gene: 11. The CDR3, as DNA: TGTGCCAGTAGAGTTCCGGGACAGCATTATAGCAATCAGCCCCAGCATTTT. It is translated as CASRVPGQHYSNQPQHF.

The chain has TRBV11-1 and TRBJ2-7, with 12 positions matching TRBD2. The CDR3 consists of 18 residues. The V and J ends lost 8 bases and 4 bases, in that order; junction bases with no gene match: 18. The V gene's germline CDR1 is SGHAT and CDR2 FQDESV (reference sequence). In DNA, the CDR3 is TGTGCCAGCTTACAGGATTTCCTCAGGACTAGCGGGATTTACGAGCAGTACTTC. Amino acids: CASLQDFLRTSGIYEQYF. The variable domain in full, with the rest retrieved from reference TRBV11-1 and TRBJ2-7, is EAEVAQSPRYKITEKSQAVAFWCDPISGHATLYWYRQILGQGPELLVQFQDESVVDDSQLPKDRFSAERLKGVDSTLKIQPAELGDSAMYLCASLQDFLRTSGIYEQYFGPGTRLTVT.